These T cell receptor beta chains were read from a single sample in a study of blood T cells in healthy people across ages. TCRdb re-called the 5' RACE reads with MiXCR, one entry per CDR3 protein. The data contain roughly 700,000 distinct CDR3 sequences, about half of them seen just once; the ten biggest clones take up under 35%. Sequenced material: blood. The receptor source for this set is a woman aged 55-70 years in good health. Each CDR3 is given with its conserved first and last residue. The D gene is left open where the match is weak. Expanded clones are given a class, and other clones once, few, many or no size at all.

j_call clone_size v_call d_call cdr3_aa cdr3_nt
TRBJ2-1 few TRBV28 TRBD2 CASSLSSGTSGSFEQFF TGTGCCAGCAGTCTTAGTTCGGGGACTAGCGGGAGTTTTGAGCAGTTCTTC
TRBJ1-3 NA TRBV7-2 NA CASSQDEAGGNTIYF TGTGCCAGCAGCCAGGACGAGGCCGGTGGAAACACCATATATTTT
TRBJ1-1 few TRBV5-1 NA CASSVFAGTEAFF TGCGCCAGCAGCGTGTTTGCAGGCACTGAAGCTTTCTTT
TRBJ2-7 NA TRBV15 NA CATSRDRSYNEQYF TGTGCCACCAGCAGAGACCGCTCCTACAATGAGCAGTACTTC
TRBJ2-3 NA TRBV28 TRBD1 CASSTTGVGTQYF TGTGCCAGCAGTACAACAGGGGTCGGTACGCAGTATTTT
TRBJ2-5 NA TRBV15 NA CATRTPPSEGLETQYF TGTGCCACCAGGACCCCGCCCAGCGAGGGTCTGGAGACCCAGTACTTC
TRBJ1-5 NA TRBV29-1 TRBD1 CSVSGTDDQPQHF TGCAGCGTCTCCGGGACAGACGATCAGCCCCAGCATTTT
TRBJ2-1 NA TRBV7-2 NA CASSRGLNNEQFF TGTGCCAGCAGCCGGGGACTCAACAATGAGCAGTTCTTC
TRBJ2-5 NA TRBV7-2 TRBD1 CASSEKQGAWETQYF TGTGCCAGCAGCGAAAAACAGGGGGCGTGGGAGACCCAGTACTTC
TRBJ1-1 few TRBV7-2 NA CASSLVSTSNTEAFF TGTGCCAGCAGCTTAGTCTCGACATCGAACACTGAAGCTTTCTTT
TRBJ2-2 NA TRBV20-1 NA CSAREGAGTGELFF TGCAGTGCTAGGGAGGGGGCGGGAACCGGGGAGCTGTTTTTT
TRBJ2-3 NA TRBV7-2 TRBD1 CASSQRQGGTDTQYF TGTGCCAGCAGCCAACGACAGGGCGGCACAGATACGCAGTATTTT
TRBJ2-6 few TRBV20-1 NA CSARGRDRSNVLTF TGCAGTGCTAGAGGCCGGGATAGGTCCAACGTCCTGACTTTC
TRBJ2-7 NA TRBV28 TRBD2 CASSSPGTSGGYEQYF TGTGCCAGCAGTTCTCCCGGGACTAGCGGGGGCTACGAGCAGTACTTC
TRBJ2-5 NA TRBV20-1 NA CSVRTGVSLETQYF TGCAGTGTCAGGACTGGGGTCTCCTTAGAGACCCAGTACTTC
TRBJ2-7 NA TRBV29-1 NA CSAVTRSSEQYF TGCAGCGCCGTCACTAGGAGTTCGGAGCAGTACTTC
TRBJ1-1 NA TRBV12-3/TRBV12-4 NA CASSSGGRRAFF TGTGCCAGCAGTTCTGGAGGGCGCAGGGCTTTCTTT
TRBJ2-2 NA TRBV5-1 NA CASSAAGNRLTGELFF TGCGCCAGCAGCGCAGCCGGGAACAGACTTACCGGGGAGCTGTTTTTT
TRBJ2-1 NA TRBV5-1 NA CASSLGGFPYNEQFF TGCGCTAGCAGCTTGGGTGGGTTTCCCTACAATGAGCAGTTCTTC
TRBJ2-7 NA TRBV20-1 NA CSALRRVDEQYF TGCAGTGCTCTCCGGAGGGTGGACGAGCAGTACTTC
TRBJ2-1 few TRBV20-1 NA CSARVKSGILYNEQFF TGCAGTGCTAGGGTAAAATCCGGGATACTCTACAATGAGCAGTTCTTC
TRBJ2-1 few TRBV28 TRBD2 CASSTLTSGMVEQFF TGTGCCAGCAGTACGCTGACTAGCGGGATGGTTGAGCAGTTCTTC
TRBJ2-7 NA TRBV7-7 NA CASSPGVAGREQYF TGTGCTAGCAGCCCAGGGGTAGCGGGTCGTGAGCAGTACTTC
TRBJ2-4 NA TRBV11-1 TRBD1 CASSFEGAYGKNIQYF TGTGCCAGCAGCTTTGAGGGGGCGTATGGCAAAAACATTCAGTACTTC
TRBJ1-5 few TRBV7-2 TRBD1 CASSSPGTGLGQPQHF TGTGCCAGCAGCTCACCCGGGACAGGGCTAGGCCAGCCCCAGCATTTT
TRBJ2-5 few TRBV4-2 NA CASSPKTVQETQYF TGTGCCAGCAGCCCAAAGACAGTCCAAGAGACCCAGTACTTC
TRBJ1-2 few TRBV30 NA CAWARKDVYGYTF TGTGCCTGGGCCCGAAAGGACGTTTATGGCTACACCTTC
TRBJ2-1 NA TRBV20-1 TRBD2 CSARDSGRVRNEQFF TGCAGTGCTAGAGATAGCGGGAGGGTGCGGAATGAGCAGTTCTTC
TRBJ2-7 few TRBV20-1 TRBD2 CSARDSGGTSGYEQYF TGCAGTGCTAGAGATTCGGGAGGGACTAGCGGGTACGAGCAGTACTTC
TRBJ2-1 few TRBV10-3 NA CAISDRDWARDEQFF TGTGCCATCAGTGATCGGGACTGGGCTAGGGATGAGCAGTTCTTC
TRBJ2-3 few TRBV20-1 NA CSARHNLGTDTQYF TGCAGTGCTAGACACAACCTTGGCACAGATACGCAGTATTTT
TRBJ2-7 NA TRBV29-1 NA CSVGGTIYEQYF TGCAGCGTTGGCGGGACCATATACGAGCAGTACTTC
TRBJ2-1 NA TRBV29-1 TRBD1 CSVGQGMNEQFF TGCAGCGTTGGACAGGGGATGAATGAGCAGTTCTTC
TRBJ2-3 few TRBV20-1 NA CSASNPNGNTQYF TGCAGTGCTAGTAATCCAAATGGGAATACGCAGTATTTT